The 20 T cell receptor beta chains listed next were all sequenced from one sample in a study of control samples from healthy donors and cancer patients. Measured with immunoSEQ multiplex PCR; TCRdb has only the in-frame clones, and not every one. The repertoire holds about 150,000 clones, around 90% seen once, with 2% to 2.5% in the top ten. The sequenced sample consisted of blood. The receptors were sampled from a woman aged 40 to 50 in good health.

CDR3 nucleotides: TGTGCCATCAGTGAAGGACTAGCGGGAACCGGGGAGCTGTTTTTT. Protein: CAISEGLAGTGELFF. This rearrangement joins TRBV10-3 to TRBJ2-2, with 12 bases aligning to TRBD2. CDR1 is ENHRY, CDR2 SYGVKD, per germline. Unmatched junction bases numbered 1, after V lost 3 bases and J lost 5 bases. The CDR3 sequence is 15 residues long.

CDR3 coding DNA: TGTGCCAGCAGCTCAAGAGAAGGCTACACCTTC. Translated: CASSSREGYTF. J is TRBJ1-2 and V is TRBV3-1 (or the pseudogene TRBV3-2); D is unresolved. The CDR3 covers 11 residues. Trimming left V 5 bases short and J 8 bases short, with 9 bases between. Germline assignment: CDR1 LGHDT and CDR2 YNNKEL (reference sequence).

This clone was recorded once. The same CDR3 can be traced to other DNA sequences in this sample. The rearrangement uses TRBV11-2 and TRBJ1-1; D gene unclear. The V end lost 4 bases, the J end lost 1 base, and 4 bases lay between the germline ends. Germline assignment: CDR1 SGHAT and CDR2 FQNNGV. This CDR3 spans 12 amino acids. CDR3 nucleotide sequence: TGTGCCAGCAGCTCACAGAACACTGAAGCTTTCTTT. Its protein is CASSSQNTEAFF.

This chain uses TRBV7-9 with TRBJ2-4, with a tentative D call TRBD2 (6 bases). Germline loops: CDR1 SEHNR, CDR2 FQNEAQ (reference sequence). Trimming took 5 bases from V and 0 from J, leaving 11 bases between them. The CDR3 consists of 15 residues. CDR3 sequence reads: CASSRPGLAKNIQYF. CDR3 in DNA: TGTGCCAGCAGCCGCCCGGGACTAGCCAAAAACATTCAGTACTTC.

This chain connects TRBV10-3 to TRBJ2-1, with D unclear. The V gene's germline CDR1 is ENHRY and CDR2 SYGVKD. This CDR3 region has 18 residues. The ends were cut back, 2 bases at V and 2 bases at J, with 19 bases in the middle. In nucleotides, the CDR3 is TGTGCCATCAGTGAGAATAAGGGTCCACCATACACCTACAATGAGCAGTTCTTC. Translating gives CAISENKGPPYTYNEQFF.

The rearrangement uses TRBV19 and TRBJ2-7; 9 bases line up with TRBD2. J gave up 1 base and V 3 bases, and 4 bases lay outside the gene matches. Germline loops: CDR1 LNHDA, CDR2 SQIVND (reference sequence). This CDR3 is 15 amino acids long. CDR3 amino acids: CASSMCGGGSYEQYF. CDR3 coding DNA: TGTGCCAGTAGTATGTGCGGGGGGGGTTCCTACGAGCAGTACTTC.

CDR3 sequence (DNA): TGCGCCAGCAGCGCAGCCCTGGGGGAGACCCAGTACTTC. Translated: CASSAALGETQYF. V usage is TRBV5-1 and J usage is TRBJ2-5; D is uncertain. The CDR3 sequence is 13 residues long. Germline CDR1 and CDR2: SGHRS and YFSETQ. Trimming shortened V by 4 bases and J by 5 bases, and 12 bases separated the two germline ends.

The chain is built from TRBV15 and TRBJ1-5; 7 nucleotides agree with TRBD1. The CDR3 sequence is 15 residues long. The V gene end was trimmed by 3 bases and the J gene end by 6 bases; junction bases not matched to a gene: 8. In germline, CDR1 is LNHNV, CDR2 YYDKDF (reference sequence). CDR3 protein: CATSRGRGAGQPQHF. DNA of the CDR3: TGTGCCACCAGCAGGGGCAGGGGGGCGGGTCAGCCCCAGCATTTT. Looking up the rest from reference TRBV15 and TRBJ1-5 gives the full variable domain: DAMVIQNPRYQVTQFGKPVTLSCSQTLNHNVMYWYQQKSSQAPKLLFHYYDKDFNNEADTPDNFQSRRPNTSFCFLDIRSPGLGDTAMYLCATSRGRGAGQPQHFGDGTRLSIL.

In DNA, the CDR3 is TGTGCCAGCAGCCAAAGCGACTCCACGAACGGAAACACCATATATTTT. It yields the protein CASSQSDSTNGNTIYF. The chain combines TRBV3-1 (or the pseudogene TRBV3-2) with TRBJ1-3; D not certain. Germline CDR1 reads LGHDT; CDR2 reads YNNKEL (reference sequence). This CDR3 region has 16 residues. V lost 2 bases to trimming and J lost 4 bases, with 15 bases between them.

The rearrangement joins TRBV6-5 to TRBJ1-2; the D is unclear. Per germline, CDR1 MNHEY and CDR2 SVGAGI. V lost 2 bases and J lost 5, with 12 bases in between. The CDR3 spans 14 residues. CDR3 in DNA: TGTGCCAGCAGTTACAGCCCTGCGGAGTATGGCTACACCTTC. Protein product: CASSYSPAEYGYTF.

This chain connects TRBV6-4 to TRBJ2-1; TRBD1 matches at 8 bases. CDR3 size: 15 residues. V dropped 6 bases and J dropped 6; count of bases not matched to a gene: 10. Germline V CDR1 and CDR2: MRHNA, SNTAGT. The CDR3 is CASRDRTGTPNEQFF. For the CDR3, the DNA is TGTGCCAGCAGGGATAGGACAGGGACCCCCAATGAGCAGTTCTTC.

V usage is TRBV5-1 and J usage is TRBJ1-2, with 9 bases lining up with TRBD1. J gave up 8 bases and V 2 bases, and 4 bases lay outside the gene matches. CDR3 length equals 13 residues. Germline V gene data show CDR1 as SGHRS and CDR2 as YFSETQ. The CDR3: CASSFRDRDGYTF. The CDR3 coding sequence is TGCGCCAGCAGCTTCCGGGACAGGGACGGCTACACCTTC.

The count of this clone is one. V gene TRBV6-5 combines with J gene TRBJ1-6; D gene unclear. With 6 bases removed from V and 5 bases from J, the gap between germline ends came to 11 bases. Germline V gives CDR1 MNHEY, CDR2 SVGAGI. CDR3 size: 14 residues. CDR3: CASRYSWNNSPLHF. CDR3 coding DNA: TGTGCCAGCAGATATTCATGGAATAATTCACCCCTCCACTTT.

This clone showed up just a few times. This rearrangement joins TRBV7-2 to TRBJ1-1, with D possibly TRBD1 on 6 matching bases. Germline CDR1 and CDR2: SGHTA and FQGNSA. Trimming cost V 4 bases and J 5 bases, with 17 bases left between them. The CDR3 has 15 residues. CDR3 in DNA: TGTGCCAGCAGCTCAATTTTAGGGGGGAGGACTGAAGCTTTCTTT. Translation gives CASSSILGGRTEAFF.

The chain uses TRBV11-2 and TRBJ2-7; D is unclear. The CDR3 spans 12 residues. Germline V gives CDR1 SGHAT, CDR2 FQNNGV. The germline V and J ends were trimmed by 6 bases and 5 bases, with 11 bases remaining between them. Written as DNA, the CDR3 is TGTGCCAGCAGTCACCCGCCGGACGAGCAGTACTTC. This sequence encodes CASSHPPDEQYF.

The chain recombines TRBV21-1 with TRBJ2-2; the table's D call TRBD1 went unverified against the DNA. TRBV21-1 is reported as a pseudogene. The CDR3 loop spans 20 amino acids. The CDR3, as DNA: TGTGCCAGCAGCAAAGGAATTAGACAGGGGAAAAGAAGCCACACCGGGGAGCTGTTTTTT. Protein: CASSKGIRQGKRSHTGELFF.

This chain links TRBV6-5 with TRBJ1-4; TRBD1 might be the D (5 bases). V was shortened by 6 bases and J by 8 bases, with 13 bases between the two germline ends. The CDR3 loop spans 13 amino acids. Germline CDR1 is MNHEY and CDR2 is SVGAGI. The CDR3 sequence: CASRAPRGEKLFF. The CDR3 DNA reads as TGTGCCAGCAGAGCCCCCCGGGGGGAAAAACTGTTTTTT.

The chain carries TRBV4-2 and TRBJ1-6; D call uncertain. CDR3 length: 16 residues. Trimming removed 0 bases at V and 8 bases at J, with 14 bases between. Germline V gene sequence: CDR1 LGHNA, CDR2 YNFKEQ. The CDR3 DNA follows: TGTGCCAGCAGCCAAGATCCGACCGCCTCAGATTCACCCCTCCACTTT. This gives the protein CASSQDPTASDSPLHF.

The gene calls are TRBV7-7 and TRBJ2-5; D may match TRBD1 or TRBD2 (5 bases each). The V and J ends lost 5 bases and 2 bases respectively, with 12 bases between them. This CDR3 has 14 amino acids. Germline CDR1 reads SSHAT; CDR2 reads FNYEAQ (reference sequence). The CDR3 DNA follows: TGTGCCAGCAGCGTAACGGGACGGCAAGAGACCCAGTACTTC. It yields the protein CASSVTGRQETQYF.

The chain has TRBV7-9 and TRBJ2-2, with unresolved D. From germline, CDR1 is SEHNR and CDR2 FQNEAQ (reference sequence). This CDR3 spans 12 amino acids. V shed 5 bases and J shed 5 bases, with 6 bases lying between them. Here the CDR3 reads CASSPTTGELFF. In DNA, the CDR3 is TGTGCCAGCAGCCCTACTACCGGGGAGCTGTTTTTT.